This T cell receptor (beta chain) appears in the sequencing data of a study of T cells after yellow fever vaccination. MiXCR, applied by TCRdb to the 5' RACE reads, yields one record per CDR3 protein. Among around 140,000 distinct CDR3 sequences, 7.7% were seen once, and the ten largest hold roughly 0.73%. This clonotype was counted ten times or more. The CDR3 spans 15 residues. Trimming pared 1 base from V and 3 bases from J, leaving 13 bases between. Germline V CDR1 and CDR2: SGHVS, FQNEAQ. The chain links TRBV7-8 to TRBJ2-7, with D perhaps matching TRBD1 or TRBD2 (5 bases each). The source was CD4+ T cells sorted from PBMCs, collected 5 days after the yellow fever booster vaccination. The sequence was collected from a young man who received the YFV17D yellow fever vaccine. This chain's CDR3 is CASSLVPGTNYEQYF. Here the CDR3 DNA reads TGTGCCAGCAGCTTAGTCCCCGGGACCAACTACGAGCAGTACTTC.